Listed below are T cell receptor beta chains from one sample, sequenced in a study of blood T cells in healthy people across ages. TCRdb itself ran the 5' RACE reads through MiXCR, one entry per CDR3 protein. The sample contains about a million distinct CDR3 sequences, around two fifths of which appear only once. Sequenced input: blood. These receptors all come from a man between 18 and 35 years old in good health. CDR3s include the opening cysteine and the closing phenylalanine or tryptophan. The D gene is left open where the match is weak. Clone size is given for some rows only: seen once, a few or many times, or a class if the clone is expanded.

j_call d_call v_call clone_size cdr3_length cdr3_aa cdr3_nt
TRBJ2-3 - TRBV6-1 - 13 CASSGTGGNTQYF TGTGCCAGCAGTGGGACGGGGGGCAATACGCAGTATTTT
TRBJ2-7 - TRBV4-3 once 14 CASSQRQAPREQYF TGCGCCAGCAGCCAAAGACAGGCCCCACGAGAGCAGTACTTC
TRBJ1-1 TRBD1 TRBV5-1 few 15 CASNPTGVEDTEAFF TGCGCCAGCAACCCAACAGGGGTTGAGGACACTGAAGCTTTCTTT
TRBJ2-3 - TRBV4-2 few 15 CASSQASPAPDTQYF TGTGCCAGCAGCCAAGCAAGCCCGGCCCCAGATACGCAGTATTTT
TRBJ2-3 - TRBV5-1 - 13 CASSFGGVDTQYF TGCGCCAGCAGTTTCGGAGGCGTGGATACGCAGTATTTT
TRBJ2-2 - TRBV5-1 - 14 CASSLPGGPGELFF TGCGCCAGCAGCTTGCCCGGGGGGCCCGGGGAGCTGTTTTTT
TRBJ1-5 - TRBV6-2/TRBV6-3 - 16 CASSYLGLRNNQPQHF TGTGCCAGCAGTTACTTGGGCCTCAGAAACAATCAGCCCCAGCATTTT
TRBJ2-7 - TRBV14 - 13 CASSQDLEDEQYF TGTGCCAGCAGCCAAGATTTAGAGGACGAGCAGTACTTC
TRBJ1-5 TRBD1 TRBV6-2/TRBV6-3 - 17 CASAPTKTGVMGQPQHF TGTGCCAGCGCTCCCACCAAGACAGGGGTAATGGGACAGCCCCAGCATTTT
TRBJ2-1 - TRBV18 many 13 CASSSGANNEQFF TGTGCCAGCTCGTCGGGTGCTAACAATGAGCAGTTCTTC
TRBJ2-5 - TRBV9 - 14 CASSVQAVGETQYF TGTGCCAGCAGCGTTCAAGCGGTAGGAGAGACCCAGTACTTC
TRBJ2-2 TRBD1 TRBV20-1 few 14 CSARPGQITGELFF TGCAGTGCTAGACCGGGACAGATCACCGGGGAGCTGTTTTTT
TRBJ1-2 TRBD1 TRBV3-1 - 15 CASSQPGTGGGGYTF TGTGCCAGCAGCCAGCCCGGGACAGGGGGAGGAGGCTACACCTTC
TRBJ1-5 TRBD1 TRBV2 - 16 CASVWDRARGNQPQHF TGTGCCAGCGTATGGGACAGGGCTCGCGGAAATCAGCCCCAGCATTTT
TRBJ2-5 - TRBV7-9 - 15 CASSLPTGPGETQYF TGTGCCAGCAGCTTACCTACAGGGCCTGGGGAGACCCAGTACTTC
TRBJ1-1 - TRBV5-1 many 18 CASSLGPSKGMGNAEAFF TGCGCCAGCAGCTTGGGCCCCAGCAAAGGGATGGGGAACGCTGAAGCTTTCTTT
TRBJ1-4 - TRBV9 once 13 CASSVYGNEKLFF TGTGCCAGCAGCGTCTACGGAAATGAAAAACTGTTTTTT
TRBJ2-7 - TRBV5-6 few 11 CASSLAGLQYF TGTGCCAGCAGCTTGGCCGGCTTGCAGTACTTC
TRBJ1-1 - TRBV7-2 - 15 CASSFDSGVRTEAFF TGTGCCAGCAGCTTTGATTCAGGGGTACGGACTGAAGCTTTCTTT
TRBJ2-1 - TRBV7-2 few 12 CARSSISGEQFF TGTGCCAGAAGCAGCATTTCGGGTGAGCAGTTCTTC
TRBJ1-1 - TRBV29-1 few 13 CSVTLGLNTEAFF TGCAGCGTGACCCTGGGATTGAACACTGAAGCTTTCTTT
TRBJ2-7 TRBD1 TRBV6-6 - 16 CASSYHRGPGSYEQYF TGTGCCAGCAGTTACCACAGGGGACCCGGCTCCTACGAGCAGTACTTC
TRBJ2-1 - TRBV20-1 - 15 CSARDTRGSLETQFF TGCAGTGCTAGAGATACGCGAGGATCTTTGGAGACCCAGTTCTTC
TRBJ1-2 - TRBV12-3/TRBV12-4 few 14 CASSFGWTDGGYTF TGTGCCAGCAGTTTTGGTTGGACTGATGGTGGCTACACCTTC
TRBJ1-3 - TRBV20-1 - 15 CSARAGPQISNTIYF TGCAGTGCTAGAGCCGGGCCACAGATTTCGAACACCATATATTTT
TRBJ1-1 - TRBV6-1 - 13 CASRDVRDAEAFF TGTGCCAGCAGGGACGTAAGGGACGCTGAAGCTTTCTTT
TRBJ1-2 - TRBV12-3/TRBV12-4 - 13 CASSFRSGESYTF TGTGCCAGCAGTTTTCGGTCAGGGGAAAGCTACACCTTC